This record looks at one T cell receptor beta chain sequence and its context. MiXCR was run by TCRdb on the RT-PCR reads, yielding one entry per CDR3 protein. The table shows 90,000 to 130,000 distinct CDR3 sequences, with around 36% occurring only once. The CDR3 length is 16 residues. Between the trimmed V and J ends, which lost 3 bases and 1 base, there was a span of 13 bases. This sample was included in a study of patients and donors after allogeneic stem cell transplantation. The receptor comes from a human donor who was either an allogeneic HSCT recipient or a stem cell or donor lymphocyte infusion donor (not recorded which). It is not recorded whose cells these are; they may come from a transplant donor. This chain connects TRBV12-3 or TRBV12-4 to TRBJ1-5; no firm D call. The material sequenced was blood, either unsorted or a sorted T cell fraction (not recorded which). The CDR3 is CASSFLEVLSNQPQHF. Here the CDR3 DNA reads TGTGCCAGCAGTTTTTTGGAGGTCTTGAGCAATCAGCCCCAGCATTTT.